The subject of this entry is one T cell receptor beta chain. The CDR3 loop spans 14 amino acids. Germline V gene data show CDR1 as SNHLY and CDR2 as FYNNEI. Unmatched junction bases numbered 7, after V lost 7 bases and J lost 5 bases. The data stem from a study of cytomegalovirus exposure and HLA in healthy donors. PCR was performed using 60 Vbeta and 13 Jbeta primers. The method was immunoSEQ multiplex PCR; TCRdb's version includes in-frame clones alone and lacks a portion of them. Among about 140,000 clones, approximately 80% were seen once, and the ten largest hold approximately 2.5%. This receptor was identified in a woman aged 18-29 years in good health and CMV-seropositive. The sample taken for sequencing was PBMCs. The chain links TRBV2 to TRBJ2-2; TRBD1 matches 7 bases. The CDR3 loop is CASKGQGDTGELFF. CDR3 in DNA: TGTGCCAGCAAAGGGCAGGGGGATACCGGGGAGCTGTTTTTT.